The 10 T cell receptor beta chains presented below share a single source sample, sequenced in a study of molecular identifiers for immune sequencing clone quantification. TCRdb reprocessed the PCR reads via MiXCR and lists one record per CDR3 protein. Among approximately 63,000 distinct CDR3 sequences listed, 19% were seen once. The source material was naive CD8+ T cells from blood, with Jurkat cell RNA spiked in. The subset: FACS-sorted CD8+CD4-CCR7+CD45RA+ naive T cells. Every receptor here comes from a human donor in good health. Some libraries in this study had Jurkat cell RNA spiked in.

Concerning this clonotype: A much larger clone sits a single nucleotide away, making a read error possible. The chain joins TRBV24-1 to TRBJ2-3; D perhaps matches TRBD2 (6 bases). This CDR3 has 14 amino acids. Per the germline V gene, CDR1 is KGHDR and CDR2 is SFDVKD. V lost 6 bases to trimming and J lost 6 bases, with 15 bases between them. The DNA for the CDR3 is TGTGCCACCAGTAATTCGGGACTGTCGGATACGCAGTATTTT. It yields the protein CATSNSGLSDTQYF.

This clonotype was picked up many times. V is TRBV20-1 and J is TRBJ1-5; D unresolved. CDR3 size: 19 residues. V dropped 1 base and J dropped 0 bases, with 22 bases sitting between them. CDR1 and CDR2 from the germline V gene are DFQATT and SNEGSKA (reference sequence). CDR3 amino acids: CSARGQVGRGWHSNQPQHF. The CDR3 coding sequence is TGCAGTGCTAGAGGCCAGGTTGGCCGAGGCTGGCATAGCAATCAGCCCCAGCATTTT.

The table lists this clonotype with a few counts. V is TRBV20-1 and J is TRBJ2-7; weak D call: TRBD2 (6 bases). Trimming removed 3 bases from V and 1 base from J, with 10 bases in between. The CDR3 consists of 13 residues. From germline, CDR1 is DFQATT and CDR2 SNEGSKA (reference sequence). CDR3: CSASGSLSYEQYF. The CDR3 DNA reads TGCAGTGCTAGCGGGAGTTTATCCTACGAGCAGTACTTC.

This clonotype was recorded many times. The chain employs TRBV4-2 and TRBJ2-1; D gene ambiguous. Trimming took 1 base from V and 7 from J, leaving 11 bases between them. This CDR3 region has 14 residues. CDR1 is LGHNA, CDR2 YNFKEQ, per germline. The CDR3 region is CASSQVQTQNEQFF. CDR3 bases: TGTGCCAGCAGCCAAGTGCAGACGCAAAATGAGCAGTTCTTC.

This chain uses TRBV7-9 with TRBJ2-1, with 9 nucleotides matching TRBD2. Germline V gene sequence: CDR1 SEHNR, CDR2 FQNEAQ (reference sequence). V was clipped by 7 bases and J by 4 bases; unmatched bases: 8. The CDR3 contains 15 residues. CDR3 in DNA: TGTGCCAGCATAAATCAACTAGCGGGTTACAATGAGCAGTTCTTC. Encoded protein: CASINQLAGYNEQFF.

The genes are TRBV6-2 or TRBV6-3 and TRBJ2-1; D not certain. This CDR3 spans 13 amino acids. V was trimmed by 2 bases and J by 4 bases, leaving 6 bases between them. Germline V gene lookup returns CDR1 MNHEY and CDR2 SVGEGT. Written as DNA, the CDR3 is TGTGCCAGCAGTTACAAGCCGTACAATGAGCAGTTCTTC. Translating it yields CASSYKPYNEQFF.

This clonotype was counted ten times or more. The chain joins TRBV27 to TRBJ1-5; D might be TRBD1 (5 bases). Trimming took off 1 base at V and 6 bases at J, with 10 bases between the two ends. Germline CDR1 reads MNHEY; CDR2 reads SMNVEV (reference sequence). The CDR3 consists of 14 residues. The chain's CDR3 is CASSLFRGFQPQHF. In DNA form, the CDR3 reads TGTGCCAGCAGTTTATTTCGGGGGTTTCAGCCCCAGCATTTT.

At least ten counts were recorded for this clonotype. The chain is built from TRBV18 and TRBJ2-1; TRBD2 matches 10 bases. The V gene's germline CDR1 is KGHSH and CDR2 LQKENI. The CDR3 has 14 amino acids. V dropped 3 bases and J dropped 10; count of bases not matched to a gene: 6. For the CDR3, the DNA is TGTGCCAGCTCACCTCTAGCGGGAGCTTGGGAGCAGTTCTTC. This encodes CASSPLAGAWEQFF.

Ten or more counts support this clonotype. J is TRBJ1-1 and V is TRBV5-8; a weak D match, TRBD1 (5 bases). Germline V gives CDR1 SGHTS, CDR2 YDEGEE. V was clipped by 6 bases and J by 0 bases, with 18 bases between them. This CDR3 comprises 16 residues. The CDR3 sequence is CASTSFPDKMNTEAFF. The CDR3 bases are TGTGCCAGCACCTCCTTCCCGGACAAAATGAACACTGAAGCTTTCTTT.

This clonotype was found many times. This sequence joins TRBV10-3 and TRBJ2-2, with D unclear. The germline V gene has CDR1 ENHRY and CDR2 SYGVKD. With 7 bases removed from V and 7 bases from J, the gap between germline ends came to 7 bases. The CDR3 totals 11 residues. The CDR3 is CAITPGGELFF. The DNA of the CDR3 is TGTGCCATCACCCCCGGCGGGGAGCTGTTTTTT.